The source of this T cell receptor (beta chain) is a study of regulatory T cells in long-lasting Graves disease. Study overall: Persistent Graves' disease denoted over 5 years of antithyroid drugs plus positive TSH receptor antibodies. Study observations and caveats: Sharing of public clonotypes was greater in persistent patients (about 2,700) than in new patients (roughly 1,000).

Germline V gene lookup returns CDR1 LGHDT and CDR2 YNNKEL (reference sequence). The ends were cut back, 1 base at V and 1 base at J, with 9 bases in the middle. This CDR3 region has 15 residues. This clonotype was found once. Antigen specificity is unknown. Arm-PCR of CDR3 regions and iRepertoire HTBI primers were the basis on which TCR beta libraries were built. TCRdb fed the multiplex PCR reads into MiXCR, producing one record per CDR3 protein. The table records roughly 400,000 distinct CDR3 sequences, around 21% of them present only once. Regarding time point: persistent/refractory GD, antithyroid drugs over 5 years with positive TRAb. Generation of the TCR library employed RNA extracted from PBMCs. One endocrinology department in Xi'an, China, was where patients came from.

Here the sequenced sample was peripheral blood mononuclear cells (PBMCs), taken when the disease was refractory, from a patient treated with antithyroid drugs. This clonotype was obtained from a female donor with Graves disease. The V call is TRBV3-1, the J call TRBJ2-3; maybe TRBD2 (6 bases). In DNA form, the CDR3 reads TGTGCCAGCAGCCAAGGGGACTTTCGCACAGATACGCAGTATTTT. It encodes CASSQGDFRTDTQYF.